Presented here are 18 T cell receptor beta chains from one specimen sequenced in a study of Ad26.COV2.S vaccination and SARS-CoV-2 variants. Assay: immunoSEQ multiplex PCR; the TCRdb copy retains only in-frame clones and omits some. In the table there are a few hundred thousand clones, 80% to 90% of which are singletons. This sample's treatment: about 20 received Ad26.COV2.S at low or high dose, single or two shots; roughly five received placebo; per-sample allocation not given. The study sampled participants on day 63 after the first vaccine or placebo injection. The material sequenced was peripheral blood, taken in a trial of Ad26.COV2.S vaccine versus placebo. The origin of the receptors is a person aged 18-60 years who received the Ad26.COV2.S COVID-19 vaccine or a placebo.

V usage is TRBV30 and J usage is TRBJ1-2; 8 bases map to TRBD1. This CDR3 comprises 13 residues. After removal of 6 bases from V and 2 bases from J, the junction contained 5 bases not matched to a gene. Germline CDR1 and CDR2: GTSNPN and SVGIG (reference sequence). The CDR3: CACTGGINYGYTF. In nucleotides, the CDR3 is TGTGCCTGCACAGGGGGTATAAACTATGGCTACACCTTC.

The gene calls are TRBV5-1 and TRBJ2-1; D might be TRBD1 or TRBD2, each matching 5 bases. The CDR3 length is 14 residues. V was clipped by 5 bases and J by 5 bases, with 14 bases between them. The germline gives CDR1 SGHRS, CDR2 YFSETQ. CDR3 DNA sequence: TGCGCCAGCAGAAACCGGGACCCGGACAATGAGCAGTTCTTC. This translates into CASRNRDPDNEQFF.

The chain employs TRBV2 and TRBJ2-3; 11 nucleotides align to TRBD2. CDR3 length equals 17 residues. The junction had 18 bases not matched to a gene; V was cut back by 8 bases and J by 8 bases. Germline CDR1 is SNHLY and CDR2 is FYNNEI. CDR3 sequence: CASGGAPSGGPTGTQYF. DNA of the CDR3: TGTGCCAGCGGGGGCGCGCCTAGCGGGGGGCCGACGGGTACGCAGTATTTT.

Only a few counts were recorded for this clone. The gene calls are TRBV7-6 and TRBJ2-1; TRBD2 agrees at 11 bases. Germline values: CDR1 SGHVS, CDR2 FNYEAQ. J was trimmed by 6 bases and V by 2 bases; bases with no gene match: 0. The CDR3 sequence is 14 residues long. The CDR3 DNA sequence: TGTGCCAGCAGCTTACTAGCGGGGGGCAATGAGCAGTTCTTC. Encoded protein: CASSLLAGGNEQFF.

The chain uses TRBV5-6 and TRBJ1-1, with D possibly being TRBD1 (6 bases). From germline, CDR1 is SGHDT and CDR2 YYEEEE. V dropped 1 base and J dropped 5 bases, with 12 bases sitting between them. The CDR3 contains 14 residues. CDR3 protein: CASSLKGGGTEAFF. CDR3 coding DNA: TGTGCCAGCAGCTTGAAGGGAGGGGGAACTGAAGCTTTCTTT.

This rearrangement joins TRBV25-1 to TRBJ2-2; D remains unclear. The CDR3 sequence is 13 residues long. Trimming took 8 bases from V and 8 from J, leaving 15 bases between them. Germline CDR1 is MGHDK and CDR2 is SYGVNS. The chain's CDR3 is CASPRGVIGELFF. The CDR3 DNA follows: TGTGCCAGCCCTCGTGGAGTGATAGGGGAGCTGTTTTTT.

CDR3 protein: CASSLGQGDQYF. As DNA, the CDR3 is TGTGCCAGCAGCTTAGGACAGGGCGATCAGTACTTC. This chain joins TRBV7-9 and TRBJ2-7, with 7 bases fitting TRBD1. The CDR3 extends over 12 amino acids. The V segment lost 1 base and the J segment 10 bases; nucleotides outside the gene matches: 4. The germline V gene encodes CDR1 SEHNR and CDR2 FQNEAQ (reference sequence).

The genes are TRBV18 and TRBJ1-2; 12 nucleotides match TRBD1. Looked up from germline, CDR1 is KGHSH and CDR2 is LQKENI. With V trimmed by 2 bases and J by 7 bases, 8 bases remained unmatched. The CDR3 contains 16 residues. DNA of the CDR3: TGTGCCAGCTCACCAGATGGGACAGGGGGCGCCTCTGGCTACACCTTC. This gives the protein CASSPDGTGGASGYTF.

This clone came up once. The V and J genes are TRBV7-2 and TRBJ1-4; D is ambiguous. Trimming removed 3 bases from V and 1 base from J, with 3 bases in between. The CDR3 is 13 amino acids. CDR1 and CDR2 (germline): SGHTA, FQGNSA. The CDR3 reads CASSFGTNEKLFF. The DNA for the CDR3 is TGTGCCAGCAGCTTTGGAACTAATGAAAAACTGTTTTTT.

The V call is TRBV7-8, the J call TRBJ1-2, with 7 bases fitting TRBD1. This CDR3 comprises 15 residues. Germline V CDR1 and CDR2: SGHVS, FQNEAQ. Trimming cost V 5 bases and J 1 base; bases outside gene matches: 7. The CDR3 is CASSATGLLNYGYTF. CDR3 DNA sequence: TGTGCCAGCAGCGCGACAGGGCTCCTTAACTATGGCTACACCTTC.

The chain combines TRBV19 with TRBJ1-5, with D hard to call. The CDR3 runs to 15 residues. V lost 3 bases to trimming and J lost 7 bases, with 16 bases between them. Germline V gene data show CDR1 as LNHDA and CDR2 as SQIVND (reference sequence). This chain's CDR3 is CASSIFPPYEQPQHF. In nucleotides, the CDR3 is TGTGCCAGTAGTATCTTTCCGCCCTATGAGCAGCCCCAGCATTTT.

The chain couples TRBV5-5 to TRBJ2-4, with unresolved D. This CDR3 has 12 residues. The germline V gene has CDR1 SGHKS and CDR2 YYEKEE (reference sequence). V was clipped by 1 base and J by 9 bases, with 8 bases between them. The CDR3, as DNA: TGTGCCAGCAGCTTGTATGAAGCCATTCAGTACTTC. Translated, it gives CASSLYEAIQYF.

In its sample, this clone was seen once. The rearrangement links TRBV5-4 to TRBJ2-3; 12 bases match TRBD2. Losses at the gene ends were 0 bases for V and 3 bases for J; bases not matched to a gene: 2. The CDR3 length is 16 residues. Germline V gene sequence: CDR1 SGHNT, CDR2 YYREEE (reference sequence). The CDR3 nucleotides are TGTGCCAGCAGCTTGGAGGGACTAGCGGGTACAGATACGCAGTATTTT. Its translation: CASSLEGLAGTDTQYF.

This clone was counted only a few times. The V call is TRBV5-1, the J call TRBJ2-7; a weak D match, TRBD1 (5 bases). The CDR3 is made up of 14 amino acids. Germline V gene sequence: CDR1 SGHRS, CDR2 YFSETQ. Trimming removed 0 bases at V and 1 base at J, with 8 bases between. CDR3 bases: TGCGCCAGCAGCTTGGTCACAGGTTCCTACGAGCAGTACTTC. Protein sequence: CASSLVTGSYEQYF.

The rearrangement links TRBV4-2 to TRBJ1-1; no clear D. Trimming left V 0 bases short and J 3 bases short, with 11 bases between. The CDR3 spans 15 residues. Germline lookup yields CDR1 LGHNA and CDR2 YNFKEQ. Here the CDR3 DNA reads TGTGCCAGCAGCCAAGATCGCACGGGGTACACTGAAGCTTTCTTT. It translates to CASSQDRTGYTEAFF.

The chain employs TRBV9 and TRBJ1-5; D remains unclear. CDR3 length: 13 residues. The germline V gene encodes CDR1 SGDLS and CDR2 YYNGEE. Trimming pared 2 bases from V and 4 bases from J, leaving 7 bases between. Written as DNA, the CDR3 is TGTGCCAGCAGCGTCTCCGGGAATCAGCCCCAGCATTTT. Translating it yields CASSVSGNQPQHF.

The J gene is TRBJ1-3, the V gene TRBV10-3, with D hard to call. Trimming left V 1 base short and J 0 bases short, with 7 bases between. CDR1 is ENHRY, CDR2 SYGVKD, per germline. The CDR3 runs 15 residues. The CDR3 spells CAISEWLSSGNTIYF. CDR3 bases: TGTGCCATCAGTGAGTGGTTGAGCTCTGGAAACACCATATATTTT.

The genes are TRBV7-3 and TRBJ1-2; D might be TRBD1 (6 bases). The CDR3 totals 13 residues. Trimming removed 0 bases from V and 6 bases from J, with 8 bases in between. CDR1 and CDR2 from the germline V gene are SGHTA and FQGTGA. Here the CDR3 DNA reads TGTGCCAGCAGCTTAACAGGGGGGAATGGCTACACCTTC. It is translated as CASSLTGGNGYTF.